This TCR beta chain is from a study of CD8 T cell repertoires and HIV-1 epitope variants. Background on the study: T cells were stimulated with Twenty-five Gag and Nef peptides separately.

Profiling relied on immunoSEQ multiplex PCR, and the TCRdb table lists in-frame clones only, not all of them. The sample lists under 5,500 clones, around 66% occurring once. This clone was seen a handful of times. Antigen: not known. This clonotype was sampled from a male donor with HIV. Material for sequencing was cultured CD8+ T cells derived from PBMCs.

The CDR3 DNA sequence: TGTGCCAGCAGCCTCGCCGGTCTCTCTGGAAACACCATATATTTT. Its translation is CASSLAGLSGNTIYF. The chain has TRBV11-1 and TRBJ1-3; no firm D call. V lost 5 bases, J lost 0 bases, and 11 bases lay in between. The CDR3 is 15 residues long. Germline V gives CDR1 SGHAT, CDR2 FQDESV (reference sequence).